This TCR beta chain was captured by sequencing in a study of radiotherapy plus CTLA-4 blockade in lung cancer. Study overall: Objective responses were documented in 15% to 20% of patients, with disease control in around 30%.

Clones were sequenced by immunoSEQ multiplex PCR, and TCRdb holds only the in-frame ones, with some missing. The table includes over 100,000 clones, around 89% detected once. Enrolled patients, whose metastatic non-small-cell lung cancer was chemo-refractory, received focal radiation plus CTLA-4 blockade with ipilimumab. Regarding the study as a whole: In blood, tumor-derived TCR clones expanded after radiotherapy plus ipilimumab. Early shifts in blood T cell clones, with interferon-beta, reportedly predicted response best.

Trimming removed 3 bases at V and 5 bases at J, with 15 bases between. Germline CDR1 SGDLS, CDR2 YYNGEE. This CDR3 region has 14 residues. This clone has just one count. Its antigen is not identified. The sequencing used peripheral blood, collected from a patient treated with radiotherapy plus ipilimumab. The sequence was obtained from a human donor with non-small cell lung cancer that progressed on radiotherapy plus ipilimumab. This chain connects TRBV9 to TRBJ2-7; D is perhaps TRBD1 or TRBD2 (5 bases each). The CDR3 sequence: CASSAWDVSDEQYF. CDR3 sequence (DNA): TGTGCCAGCAGCGCATGGGACGTGTCGGACGAGCAGTACTTC.